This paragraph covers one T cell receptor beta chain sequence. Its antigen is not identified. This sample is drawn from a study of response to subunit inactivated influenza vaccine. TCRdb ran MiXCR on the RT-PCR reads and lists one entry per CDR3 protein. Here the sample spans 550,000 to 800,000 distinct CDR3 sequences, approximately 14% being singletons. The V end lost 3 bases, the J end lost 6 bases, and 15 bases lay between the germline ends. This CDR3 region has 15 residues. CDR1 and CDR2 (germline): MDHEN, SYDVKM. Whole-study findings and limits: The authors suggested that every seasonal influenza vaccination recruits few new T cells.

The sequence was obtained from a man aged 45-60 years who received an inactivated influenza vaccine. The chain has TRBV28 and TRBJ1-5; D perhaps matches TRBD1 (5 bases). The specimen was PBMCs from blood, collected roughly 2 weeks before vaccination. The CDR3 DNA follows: TGTGCCAGCAGTTTGGATGGGCTGGGGGGTCAGCCCCAGCATTTT. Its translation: CASSLDGLGGQPQHF.